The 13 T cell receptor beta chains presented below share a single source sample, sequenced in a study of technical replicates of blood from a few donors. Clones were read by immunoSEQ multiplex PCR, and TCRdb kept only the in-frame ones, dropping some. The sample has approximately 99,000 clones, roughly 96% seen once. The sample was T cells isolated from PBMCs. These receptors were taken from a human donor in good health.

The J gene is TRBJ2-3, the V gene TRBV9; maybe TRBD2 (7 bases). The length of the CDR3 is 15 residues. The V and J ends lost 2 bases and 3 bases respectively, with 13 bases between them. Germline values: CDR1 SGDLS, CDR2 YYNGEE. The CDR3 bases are TGTGCCAGCAGCGTGGGAGGGGGTAGGACAGATACGCAGTATTTT. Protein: CASSVGGGRTDTQYF. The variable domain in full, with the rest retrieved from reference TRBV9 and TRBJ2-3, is DSGVTQTPKHLITATGQRVTLRCSPRSGDLSVYWYQQSLDQGLQFLIQYYNGEERAKGNILERFSAQQFPDLHSELNLSSLELGDSALYFCASSVGGGRTDTQYFGPGTRLTVL.

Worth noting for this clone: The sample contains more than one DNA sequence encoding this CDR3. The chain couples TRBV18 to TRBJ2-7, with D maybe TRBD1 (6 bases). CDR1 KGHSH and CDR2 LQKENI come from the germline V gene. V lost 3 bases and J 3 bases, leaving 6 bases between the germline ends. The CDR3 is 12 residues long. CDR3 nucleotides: TGTGCCAGCTCACCGGACAGCTACGAGCAGTACTTC. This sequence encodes CASSPDSYEQYF.

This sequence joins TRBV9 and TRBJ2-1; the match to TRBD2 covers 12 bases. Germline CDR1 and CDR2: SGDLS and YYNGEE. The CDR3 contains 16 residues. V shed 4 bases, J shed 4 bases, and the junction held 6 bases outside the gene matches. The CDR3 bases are TGTGCCAGCAGCCCGGCTAGCGGGAGGGGTTACAATGAGCAGTTCTTC. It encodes CASSPASGRGYNEQFF.

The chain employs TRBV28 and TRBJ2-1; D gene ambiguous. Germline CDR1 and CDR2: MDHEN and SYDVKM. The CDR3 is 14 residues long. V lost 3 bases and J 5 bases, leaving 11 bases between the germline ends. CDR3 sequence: CASSFPPGDNEQFF. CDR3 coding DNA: TGTGCCAGCAGTTTTCCTCCAGGTGACAATGAGCAGTTCTTC.

The CDR3 loop reads CASRLQGINTDTQYF. The DNA for the CDR3 is TGTGCCAGCAGACTACAGGGGATTAACACAGATACGCAGTATTTT. The V gene is TRBV11-1, the J gene TRBJ2-3; 7 nucleotides match TRBD1. Germline V gives CDR1 SGHAT, CDR2 FQDESV (reference sequence). The CDR3 is 15 amino acids. Trimming took 6 bases from V and 2 from J; bases not matched to a gene: 8.

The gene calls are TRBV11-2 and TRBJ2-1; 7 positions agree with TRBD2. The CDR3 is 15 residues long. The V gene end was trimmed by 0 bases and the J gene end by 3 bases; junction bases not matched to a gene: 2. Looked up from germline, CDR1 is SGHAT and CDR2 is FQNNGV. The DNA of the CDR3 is TGTGCCAGCAGCTTAGAACTAGCGCACTACAATGAGCAGTTCTTC. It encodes CASSLELAHYNEQFF.

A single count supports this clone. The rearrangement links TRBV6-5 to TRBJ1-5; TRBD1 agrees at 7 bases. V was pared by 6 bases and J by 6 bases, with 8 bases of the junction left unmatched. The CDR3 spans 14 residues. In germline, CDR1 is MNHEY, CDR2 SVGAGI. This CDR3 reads CASSSGQLGQPQHF. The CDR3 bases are TGTGCCAGCAGCTCGGGACAGTTGGGTCAGCCCCAGCATTTT.

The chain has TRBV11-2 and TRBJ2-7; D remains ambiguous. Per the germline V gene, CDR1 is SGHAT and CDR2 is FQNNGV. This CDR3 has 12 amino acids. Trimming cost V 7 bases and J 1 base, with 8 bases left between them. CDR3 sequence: CASNGLSYEQYF. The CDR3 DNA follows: TGTGCCAGCAACGGGTTGTCCTACGAGCAGTACTTC.

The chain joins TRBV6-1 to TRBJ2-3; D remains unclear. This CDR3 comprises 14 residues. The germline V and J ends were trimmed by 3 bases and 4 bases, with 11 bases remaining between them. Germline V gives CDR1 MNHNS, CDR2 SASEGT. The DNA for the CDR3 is TGTGCCAGCAGTGACCTCAGGTATTCAGATACGCAGTATTTT. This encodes CASSDLRYSDTQYF.

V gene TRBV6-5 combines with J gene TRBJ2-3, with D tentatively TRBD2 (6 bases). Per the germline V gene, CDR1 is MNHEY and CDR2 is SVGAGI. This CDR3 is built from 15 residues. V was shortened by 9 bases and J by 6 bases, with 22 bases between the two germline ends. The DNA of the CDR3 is TGTGCCAGTCAAAAGGGAGGACTGTGGGGGGATACGCAGTATTTT. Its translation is CASQKGGLWGDTQYF.

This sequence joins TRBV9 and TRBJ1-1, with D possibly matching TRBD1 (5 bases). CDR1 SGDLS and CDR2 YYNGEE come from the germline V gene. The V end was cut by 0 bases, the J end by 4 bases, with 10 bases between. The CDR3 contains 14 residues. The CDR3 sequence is CASSVATGGTEAFF. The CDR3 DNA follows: TGTGCCAGCAGCGTAGCAACAGGTGGCACTGAAGCTTTCTTT.

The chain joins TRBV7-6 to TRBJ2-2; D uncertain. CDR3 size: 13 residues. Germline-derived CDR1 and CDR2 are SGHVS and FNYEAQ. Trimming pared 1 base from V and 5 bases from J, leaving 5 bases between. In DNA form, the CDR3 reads TGTGCCAGCAGCTTAGAACTGACCGGGGAGCTGTTTTTT. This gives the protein CASSLELTGELFF. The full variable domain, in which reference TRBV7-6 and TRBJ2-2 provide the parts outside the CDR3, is GAGVSQSPRYKVTKRGQDVALRCDPISGHVSLYWYRQALGQGPEFLTYFNYEAQQDKSGLPNDRFSAERPEGSISTLTIQRTEQRDSAMYRCASSLELTGELFFGEGSRLTVL.

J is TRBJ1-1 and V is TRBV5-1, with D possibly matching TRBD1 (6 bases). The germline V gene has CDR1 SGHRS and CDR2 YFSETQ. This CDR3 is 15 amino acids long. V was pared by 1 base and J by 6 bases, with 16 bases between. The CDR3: CASSLLQTGSAEAFF. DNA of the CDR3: TGCGCCAGCAGCTTGTTACAGACAGGTAGCGCTGAAGCTTTCTTT.